This is a list of T cell receptor beta chains from one sample in a study of metastatic and nonmetastatic thyroid tumors. With MiXCR, TCRdb reprocessed the PCR reads. Here the sample spans 25,000 to 30,000 clones, 3.5% to 5% being singletons. The specimen was blood. These receptors originate from a female donor with papillary thyroid cancer or a benign thyroid nodule (not recorded which). Some clones in this sample may be carry-over from other donors' samples. The CDR3 runs from the conserved cysteine through the conserved F or W. Each record gives: V gene, D gene, clone size, J gene, CDR3 DNA, CDR3 protein. A D gene is named only where the DNA matches it firmly. Clone sizes are given selectively: once, few, many, or a class where the clone is expanded.

TRBV7-9	-	many	TRBJ1-1	TGTGCCAGCAGCTTAATCTCGGGGGTAGGAGCTTTCTTT	CASSLISGVGAFF
TRBV11-2	-	-	TRBJ2-1	TGTGCCAGCAGATCCGGTGATTCCTACAATGAGCAGTTCTTC	CASRSGDSYNEQFF
TRBV19	-	many	TRBJ1-5	TGTGCCAGTAGTGGGGTGTATAGCAATCAGCCCCAGCATTTT	CASSGVYSNQPQHF
TRBV7-9	TRBD1	many	TRBJ1-2	TGTGCCAGCAGCTTCACAGGGGCGACCTATGGCTACACCTTC	CASSFTGATYGYTF
TRBV19	TRBD1	many	TRBJ2-7	TGTGCCAGTAGTCTCCCGACAGGGAACGAGCAGTACTTC	CASSLPTGNEQYF
TRBV4-1	TRBD1	many	TRBJ1-6	TGCGCCAGCAGCCTTACGACAGGGGGCATTTCACCCCTCCACTTT	CASSLTTGGISPLHF
TRBV18	TRBD2	many	TRBJ2-1	TGTGCCAGCTCACCACGAGCGGGAGGGGACAATGAGCAGTTCTTC	CASSPRAGGDNEQFF
TRBV19	TRBD1	many	TRBJ1-1	TGTGCCAGTAACCTCCGACAGGGCCCTGAAGCTTTCTTT	CASNLRQGPEAFF
TRBV7-3	TRBD2	-	TRBJ2-3	TGTGCCAGCAGCCCCGGGACTAGCGGGAGTCCAGATACGCAGCGTTTT	CASSPGTSGSPDTQRF
TRBV5-1	TRBD1	-	TRBJ2-7	TGCGCCAGCAGCTTAAGGACAGGGACCATGAGTTACGAGCAGTACTTC	CASSLRTGTMSYEQYF
TRBV28	-	medium-sized	TRBJ1-3	TGTGCCAGCAGTTTATCAGGGGCCGGAAACACCATATATTTT	CASSLSGAGNTIYF
TRBV20-1	-	-	TRBJ1-1	TGCAGCCCCAGGGCGGGAAACACTGAAGCTTTCTTT	CSPRAGNTEAFF
TRBV5-1	-	many	TRBJ1-2	TGCGCCAGCAGCTTGTCAGGGGATCCTAACTATGGCTACACCTTC	CASSLSGDPNYGYTF
TRBV5-5	-	few	TRBJ2-7	TGTGCCAGCAGCTTCCTCCCGGTAGCCCACGAGCAGTACTTC	CASSFLPVAHEQYF
TRBV7-9	-	many	TRBJ1-1	TGTGCCAGCAGCTTAGGAGGCGCGAGGCTGAACACTGAAGCTTTCTTT	CASSLGGARLNTEAFF
TRBV12-3/TRBV12-4	-	-	TRBJ1-1	TGTGCCAGCAGCCTTATGTATCAAAACTCGAACACTGAAGCTTTCTTT	CASSLMYQNSNTEAFF
TRBV14	-	many	TRBJ1-1	TGTGCCAGCAGCCAATTAGCGGGGGCTAGCACTGAAGCTTTCTTT	CASSQLAGASTEAFF
TRBV6-2/TRBV6-3	-	few	TRBJ2-7	TGTGCCAGCAGTAGAACTATCGGGGGAACCTCCTACGAGCAGTACTTC	CASSRTIGGTSYEQYF
TRBV27	-	few	TRBJ2-7	TGTGCCAGCAGTTTATCGACGCTGCCTTGGGAGCAGTACTTC	CASSLSTLPWEQYF
TRBV27	TRBD2	-	TRBJ2-1	TGTGCCAGCAGTTGGCGGGAGGGTCCCTACAATGAGCAGTGCTTC	CASSWREGPYNEQCF
TRBV30	-	many	TRBJ1-1	TGTGCCTGGAGAAGGGGAAGGCCTGAAGCTTTCTTT	CAWRRGRPEAFF
TRBV19	TRBD1	many	TRBJ2-7	TGTGCCAGTAGTCCTAGTCGGGACAGGGGTTACGAGCAGTACTTC	CASSPSRDRGYEQYF
TRBV5-4	-	many	TRBJ1-1	TGTGCCAGCACGACGGGGGCCATCGGGGTGAACACTGAAGCTTTCTTT	CASTTGAIGVNTEAFF
TRBV7-9	-	few	TRBJ1-2	TGTGCCAGCAACCGGCCTACAGGGTCTAACTATGGCTACACCTTC	CASNRPTGSNYGYTF
TRBV2	-	-	TRBJ1-2	TGTGCCAGCAATTACAGGTCTAACTATGTTTACACCTTC	CASNYRSNYVYTF
TRBV27	-	-	TRBJ2-6	TGTGCCAGCACAACAGGGCGAGGGGCCAACGTCCTGACTTTC	CASTTGRGANVLTF
TRBV6-1	TRBD1	-	TRBJ1-3	TGTGCCAGCAGAAGGACAGGGGACGCTGGAAACACCATATATTTT	CASRRTGDAGNTIYF
TRBV18	-	many	TRBJ1-1	TGTGCCAGCTCACCGATCGCGAGCATGAACACTGAAGCTTTCTTT	CASSPIASMNTEAFF
TRBV29-1	TRBD2	many	TRBJ2-1	TGCAGCGCCAAGGGGAGCGGGAGTAAGAGTTACAATGAGCAGTTCTTC	CSAKGSGSKSYNEQFF
TRBV28	TRBD2	-	TRBJ2-1	TGTGCCAGCAGTTACGTAGCGGGAGCCTCCAATGAGCAGTTCTTC	CASSYVAGASNEQFF
TRBV11-2	-	many	TRBJ1-2	TGTGCCAGCAGCTTACGTATTGATAGACCAAACTATGGCTACACCTTC	CASSLRIDRPNYGYTF
TRBV10-2	-	-	TRBJ1-3	TGCGCCAGCAGTTTCCGGGGGAATGGAAACACCATATATTTT	CASSFRGNGNTIYF
TRBV19	-	many	TRBJ1-1	TGTGCCAGTAGTATAGCCAGGGCCACTGAAGCTTTCTTT	CASSIARATEAFF
TRBV2	TRBD1	few	TRBJ1-2	TGTGCCAGCAGTACAGGGGGCGCCTATGGCTACACCTTC	CASSTGGAYGYTF
TRBV4-1	-	-	TRBJ2-7	TGCGCCAGCAGCCAAGATCCGACTAGTAGGCCACTATTC	CASSQDPTSRPLF
TRBV12-5	TRBD1	few	TRBJ1-2	TGTGCTAGTGGTTTGGACCGGACAGGGGGCATGGACTATGGCTACACCTTC	CASGLDRTGGMDYGYTF
TRBV6-5	-	-	TRBJ2-1	TGTGCCAGCAGTTACCGTGGGAGGATCCATGAGCAGTTCTTC	CASSYRGRIHEQFF
TRBV6-1	-	medium-sized	TRBJ2-2	TGTGCCAGCAGGCCAGGGGGAGGGTTGGGGGAGCTGTTTTTT	CASRPGGGLGELFF
TRBV9	TRBD2	many	TRBJ2-1	TGTGCCAGCACCCCGGGAGGACCCTACAATGAGCAGTTCTTC	CASTPGGPYNEQFF
TRBV20-1	-	many	TRBJ1-1	TGCAGTGCTAGTGGAGGACAAGGGGACACTGAAGCTTTCTTT	CSASGGQGDTEAFF
TRBV28	TRBD2	-	TRBJ2-7	TGTGCCAGCAGTTTACGGACTAGCGGGAGGGCCTACGAGCAGTACTTC	CASSLRTSGRAYEQYF
TRBV28	TRBD2	few	TRBJ2-1	TGTGCCAGCATGACTCCCGGGACTAGCGTGGTAAGCTCCTACAATGAGCAGTTCTTC	CASMTPGTSVVSSYNEQFF